The sequence of this TCR beta chain was determined in a study of blood T cells in healthy people across ages. This clonotype appeared a single time. Together with a sample-barcoded 5' primer, a J-beta primer mix was included in a second PCR lasting 7 to 11 cycles. TCRdb itself ran the 5' RACE reads through MiXCR, one entry per CDR3 protein. The sample has about a million distinct CDR3 sequences, 40% to 60% seen once; the top ten hold roughly 13%. Per the germline V gene, CDR1 is MDHEN and CDR2 is SYDVKM. Trimming took 5 bases from V and 2 from J; bases not matched to a gene: 8. This CDR3 spans 16 amino acids.

This chain connects TRBV28 to TRBJ1-5, with TRBD1 matching over 8 bases. Specimen: blood. The TCR was taken from a man aged 25-45 years in good health. Written as DNA, the CDR3 is TGTGCCAGCAGTCCAGGACAGGGTAGAGGCAATCAGCCCCAGCATTTT. This encodes CASSPGQGRGNQPQHF.